These T cell receptor beta chains were read from a single sample in a study of graft-versus-host responses after intestinal transplantation. The data were produced by immunoSEQ multiplex PCR, yet TCRdb's version contains in-frame clones alone and is incomplete. The sample consists of roughly 85,000 clones, more than 85% of them appearing once. The antigens these receptors bind are not known. The sample in question was unstimulated CD8+ T cells sorted from spleen or lymph node cells, obtained before transplant. The receptor set was obtained from a human donor who was the organ donor for an intestinal transplant. Each CDR3 is given with its conserved first and last residue. The D gene is left open where the match is weak. Clone size is shown for a subset of rows, as once, few, many or a class of expanded clone.

D | size | J | V | CDR3 | DNA
. | . | TRBJ2-1 | TRBV4-3 | CASAGAPDEQFF | TGCGCCAGCGCGGGGGCCCCGGATGAGCAGTTCTTC
. | . | TRBJ2-7 | TRBV6-5 | CASAPWGHSYEQYF | TGTGCCAGCGCCCCATGGGGGCACTCCTACGAGCAGTACTTC
TRBD2 | once | TRBJ2-1 | TRBV10-3 | CAISDDRILADHPTQYNEQFF | TGTGCCATCAGCGACGACAGAATACTAGCGGATCACCCCACCCAATACAATGAGCAGTTCTTC
TRBD1 | . | TRBJ1-3 | TRBV2 | CASSEAQGPFSGNTIYF | TGTGCCAGCAGTGAAGCACAGGGGCCCTTCTCTGGAAACACCATATATTTT
TRBD2 | . | TRBJ2-3 | TRBV7-2 | CASSLSSGSADTQYF | TGTGCCAGCAGCTTGAGTAGCGGGAGTGCAGATACGCAGTATTTT
TRBD2 | . | TRBJ2-3 | TRBV6-1 | CASSGGITDTQYF | TGTGCCAGCAGCGGGGGGATCACAGATACGCAGTATTTT
. | . | TRBJ1-2 | TRBV5-4 | CASSHGTGVNYGYTF | TGTGCCAGCAGCCACGGGACTGGTGTGAACTATGGCTACACCTTC
. | . | TRBJ2-5 | TRBV6-5 | CASRKGEQETQYF | TGTGCCAGCAGGAAAGGGGAGCAAGAGACCCAGTACTTC
. | . | TRBJ1-2 | TRBV7-8 | CASSLGTNYGYTF | TGTGCCAGCAGCTTAGGTACTAACTATGGCTACACCTTC
. | . | TRBJ1-2 | TRBV7-3 | CASSSGQPTDYGYTF | TGTGCCAGCAGCTCCGGACAGCCCACTGACTATGGCTACACCTTC
. | . | TRBJ2-7 | TRBV7-2 | CASSRRDSSYEQYF | TGTGCCAGCAGCCGGAGGGACAGCTCCTACGAGCAGTACTTC
TRBD2 | . | TRBJ2-5 | TRBV4-1 | CASSQDSARGVQETQYF | TGCGCCAGCAGCCAAGATTCGGCGCGGGGGGTACAAGAGACCCAGTACTTC
. | . | TRBJ2-7 | TRBV30 | CAWSVGLATRYEQYF | TGTGCCTGGAGTGTGGGGCTAGCGACCCGCTACGAGCAGTACTTC
. | . | TRBJ1-5 | TRBV27 | CASSLSVNQPQHF | TGTGCCAGCAGTTTAAGCGTAAATCAGCCCCAGCATTTT
. | . | TRBJ2-3 | TRBV9 | CVSSVDPDTQYF | TGTGTCAGCAGCGTAGATCCAGATACGCAGTATTTT
. | few | TRBJ2-1 | TRBV9 | CASSEGYNEQFF | TGTGCCAGCAGCGAAGGCTACAATGAGCAGTTCTTC
TRBD2 | . | TRBJ2-3 | TRBV7-6 | CASSSSGGDTDTQYF | TGTGCCAGCAGCTCTAGCGGGGGGGACACAGATACGCAGTATTTT
. | . | TRBJ1-6 | TRBV5-1 | CASSPVVWNPGESPLHF | TGCGCCAGCAGCCCAGTCGTATGGAACCCGGGGGAGTCACCCCTCCACTTT
TRBD1 | . | TRBJ1-2 | TRBV11-1 | CASSSGTGNTYGYTF | TGTGCCAGCAGCAGCGGGACAGGGAATACCTATGGCTACACCTTC
. | . | TRBJ1-5 | TRBV6-6 | CASTYSGGNQPQHF | TGTGCCAGCACCTATAGTGGGGGCAATCAGCCCCAGCATTTT
. | . | TRBJ2-1 | TRBV27 | CASSYQGDDEQFF | TGTGCCAGCAGTTATCAGGGTGACGATGAGCAGTTCTTC
TRBD1 | . | TRBJ2-7 | TRBV4-1 | CASSSGQGPYEQYF | TGCGCCAGCAGCTCGGGACAGGGGCCCTACGAGCAGTACTTC
. | . | TRBJ2-1 | TRBV10-3 | CAISEGVAVPRSYNEQFF | TGTGCCATCAGTGAGGGAGTCGCGGTACCGAGATCTTACAATGAGCAGTTCTTC
. | . | TRBJ2-1 | TRBV27 | CASSFPTTGEGSYNEQFF | TGTGCCAGCAGTTTCCCCACCACAGGGGAGGGGTCCTACAATGAGCAGTTCTTC
. | . | TRBJ1-1 | TRBV10-2 | CASSGLWGGGWGMNTEAFF | TGCGCCAGCAGTGGACTTTGGGGGGGCGGATGGGGTATGAACACTGAAGCTTTCTTT
. | . | TRBJ2-2 | TRBV11-2 | CASSLAYRGGTGELFF | TGTGCCAGCAGCTTGGCTTACAGGGGAGGGACCGGGGAGCTGTTTTTT
TRBD1 | once | TRBJ2-7 | TRBV27 | CASSWDRGAYEQYF | TGTGCCAGCAGTTGGGACAGGGGAGCCTACGAGCAGTACTTC
. | . | TRBJ2-7 | TRBV4-2 | CASSQCIGRDEQYF | TGTGCCAGCAGCCAGTGTATAGGACGAGACGAGCAGTACTTC
TRBD2 | . | TRBJ2-5 | TRBV19 | CASSLGTSGSRGETQYF | TGTGCCAGTAGTCTCGGGACTAGCGGGAGTCGGGGAGAGACCCAGTACTTC
. | once | TRBJ1-6 | TRBV6-6 | CASSYSRRYNSPLHF | TGTGCCAGCAGTTACTCCCGTAGATATAATTCACCCCTCCACTTT
. | . | TRBJ2-7 | TRBV11-3 | CASREAGNYEQYF | TGTGCCAGCAGAGAGGCAGGGAACTACGAGCAGTACTTC
TRBD2 | . | TRBJ2-7 | TRBV4-1 | CASSQGASGYYEQYF | TGCGCCAGCAGCCAAGGGGCTAGCGGGTACTACGAGCAGTACTTC
TRBD2 | . | TRBJ2-7 | TRBV19 | CASRLAGVEQYF | TGTGCCAGTCGACTAGCGGGAGTCGAGCAGTACTTC